This T cell receptor (beta chain) was retrieved from a study of blood T cells in healthy people across ages. Germline CDR1 MNHNY, CDR2 SVGAGI (reference sequence). V gave up 6 bases and J gave up 2 bases, with 16 bases separating them. The CDR3 has 16 amino acids. This clonotype was observed a few times. With a J-beta primer mix and a sample-barcoded 5' primer, a second PCR ran about 7 to 12 cycles. Each of the cDNA molecules was tagged by a template-switch adaptor with 12 random nucleotides. TCRdb re-analysed the 5' RACE reads in MiXCR, keeping a single row per CDR3 protein. The sample consists of hundreds of thousands of distinct CDR3 sequences, under 25% of them appearing once.

V is TRBV6-6 and J is TRBJ2-2, with unresolved D. The sequence derives from a man in his 70s in good health. Sample: blood. DNA for the CDR3: TGTGCCAGCAGCCCTACGAGCCCCCGTAACACCGGGGAGCTGTTTTTT. This sequence encodes CASSPTSPRNTGELFF.